This TCR beta chain derives from a study of cytomegalovirus exposure and HLA in healthy donors. V was clipped by 4 bases and J by 4 bases, with 10 bases between them. There are 13 residues in the CDR3. From germline, CDR1 is SNHLY and CDR2 FYNNEI. 13 Jbeta primers and 60 Vbeta primers were used for the PCR. Using immunoSEQ multiplex PCR, the repertoire was profiled, and TCRdb retains in-frame clones only, with some absent. The sample contains about 61,000 clones, roughly nine tenths of which appear only once. The material sequenced was PBMCs. This clonotype was obtained from a man between 25 and 39 years old in good health and CMV-seropositive. The chain uses TRBV2 and TRBJ2-5, with D unresolved. The CDR3 DNA follows: TGTGCCAGCAGTGCACTCTTGATAGAGACCCAGTACTTC. Its protein is CASSALLIETQYF.